This T cell receptor (beta chain) is from a study of CD8 T cells in ankylosing spondylitis. Study-wide findings and caveats: What appeared characteristic of ankylosing spondylitis blood was a TCR beta motif of seven to nine highly homologous variants. Earlier reports found some motif variants in synovial fluid and blood in reactive arthritis. Clones linked with disease were CD8+ and fairly uncommon in the peripheral blood.

The CDR3 totals 14 residues. Trimming shortened V by 4 bases and J by 3 bases, and 12 bases separated the two germline ends. Germline assignment: CDR1 MGHRA and CDR2 YSYEKL. The authors made TCR beta libraries by quantitative 5'-RACE with molecular barcodes. TCRdb reprocessed the 5' RACE reads with MiXCR, giving one entry per CDR3 protein. Of hundreds of thousands of distinct CDR3 sequences listed, roughly 24% are singletons. Points on this clonotype: No antigen is known for it.

What was sequenced was blood, either unsorted or a sorted T cell fraction (not recorded which). The clonotype was recovered from a male donor with ankylosing spondylitis or in good health (not recorded which). This chain connects TRBV4-1 to TRBJ2-5; D might be TRBD1 (5 bases). The CDR3 reads CASSPQGGEETQYF. In DNA form, the CDR3 reads TGCGCCAGCAGCCCGCAGGGTGGGGAAGAGACCCAGTACTTC.